Listed below are T cell receptor beta chains from one sample, sequenced in a study of shared T cell receptors in the human thymus. The method was immunoSEQ multiplex PCR; TCRdb's version includes in-frame clones alone and lacks a portion of them. Found here are 550,000 to 800,000 clones, 70% to 90% of them singletons; the top ten hold approximately 0.01%. These data were also filed under a second study, of human thymus T cells.

The sequenced sample consisted of thymocytes. These receptors were collected from a girl in the first two years of life with a congenital heart defect. CDR3s include the opening cysteine and the closing phenylalanine or tryptophan.

V,J,CDR3
TRBV6-5,TRBJ2-2,CASSFTYLIGGRLFF
TRBV5-6,TRBJ2-2,CASTRPGTNTGELFF
TRBV7-2,TRBJ2-1,CASSSSGLAGGSSYNEQFF
TRBV5-5,TRBJ1-1,CASSFYRGTEAFF
TRBV5-1,TRBJ1-2,CANSFETGHYGYTF
TRBV25-1,TRBJ1-1,CASSGRDIGMNTEAFF
TRBV6-4,TRBJ1-2,CATTRWGGSGSGYTF
TRBV7-6,TRBJ2-1,CASSLAGVLRNEQFF
TRBV19,TRBJ1-6,CASSINQAGSYNSPLHF
TRBV7-6,TRBJ2-5,CASSLNTQETQYF
TRBV6-1,TRBJ1-5,CASRLGRGGQPQHF
TRBV30,TRBJ2-7,CAWSEKLCSSYEQYF
TRBV27,TRBJ1-6,CASSFPPRAPLHF
TRBV7-8,TRBJ1-4,CASSLPFLNEKLFF
TRBV27,TRBJ2-1,CASSWVTRDEQFF
TRBV2,TRBJ1-2,CASSDGQGRGWGYTF